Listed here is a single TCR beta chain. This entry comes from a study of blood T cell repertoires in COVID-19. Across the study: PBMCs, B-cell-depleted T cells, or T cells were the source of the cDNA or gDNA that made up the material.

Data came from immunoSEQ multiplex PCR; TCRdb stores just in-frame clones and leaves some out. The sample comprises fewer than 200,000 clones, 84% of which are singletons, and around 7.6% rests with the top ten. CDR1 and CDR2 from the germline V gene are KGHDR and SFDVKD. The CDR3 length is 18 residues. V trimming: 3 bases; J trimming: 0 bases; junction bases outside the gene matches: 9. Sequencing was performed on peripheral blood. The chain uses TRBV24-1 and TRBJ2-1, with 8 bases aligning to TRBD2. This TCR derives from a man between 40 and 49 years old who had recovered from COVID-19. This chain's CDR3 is CATSDSPGGRFSYNEQFF. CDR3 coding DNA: TGTGCCACCAGTGATAGTCCGGGCGGGAGGTTCTCCTACAATGAGCAGTTCTTC.